The clone carrying this TCR beta chain was recorded a few times. Its antigen remains unidentified. This sample was included in a study of beta chain features in type 1 diabetes. Study context: Patients were similar to healthy donors in age and gender (as well as in cell yields).

This CDR3 has 13 amino acids. CDR1 and CDR2 (germline): SEHNR, FQNEAQ (reference sequence). V was clipped by 3 bases and J by 6 bases, with 11 bases between them. Sequenced material consisted of expressed TCRB transcripts (all of the isolated RNA was reverse transcribed). The table came from immunoSEQ multiplex PCR; TCRdb's copy has only in-frame clones and leaves some out. The sample holds roughly 150,000 clones, less than 10% seen once. Study-wide results and caveats: Significant though moderate, a shortening of TCRB CDR3s appeared in all four CD4+ subsets of Type 1 diabetes patients.

The chain joins TRBV7-9 to TRBJ1-2; the D is unclear. The source is a young man with type 1 diabetes. Sequenced material: central memory CD4+ T cells from blood. The CDR3 DNA reads as TGTGCCAGCAGCTTCTCCCGGTCGGATGGCTACACCTTC. Its protein product is CASSFSRSDGYTF.